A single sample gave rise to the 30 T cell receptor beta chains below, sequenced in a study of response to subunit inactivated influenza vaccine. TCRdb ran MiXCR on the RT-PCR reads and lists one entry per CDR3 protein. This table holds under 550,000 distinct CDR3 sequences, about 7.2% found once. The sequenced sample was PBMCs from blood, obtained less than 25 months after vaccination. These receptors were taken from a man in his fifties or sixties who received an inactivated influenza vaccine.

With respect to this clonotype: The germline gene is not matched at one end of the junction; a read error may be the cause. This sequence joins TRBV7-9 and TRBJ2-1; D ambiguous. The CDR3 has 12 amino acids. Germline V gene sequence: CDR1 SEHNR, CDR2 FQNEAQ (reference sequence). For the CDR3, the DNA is TGTGCCAGCAGCTTAGAGGACGAAATCCAGATCTTC. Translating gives CASSLEDEIQIF.

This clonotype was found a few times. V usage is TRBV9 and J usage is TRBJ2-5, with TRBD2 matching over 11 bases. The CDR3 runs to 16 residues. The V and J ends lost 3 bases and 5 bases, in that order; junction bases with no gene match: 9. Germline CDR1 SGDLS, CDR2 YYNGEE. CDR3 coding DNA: TGTGCCAGCAGCGCCGTTAGCGGGGGGGCCTTGGAGACCCAGTACTTC. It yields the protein CASSAVSGGALETQYF. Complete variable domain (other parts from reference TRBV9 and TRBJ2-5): DSGVTQTPKHLITATGQRVTLRCSPRSGDLSVYWYQQSLDQGLQFLIQYYNGEERAKGNILERFSAQQFPDLHSELNLSSLELGDSALYFCASSAVSGGALETQYFGPGTRLLVL.

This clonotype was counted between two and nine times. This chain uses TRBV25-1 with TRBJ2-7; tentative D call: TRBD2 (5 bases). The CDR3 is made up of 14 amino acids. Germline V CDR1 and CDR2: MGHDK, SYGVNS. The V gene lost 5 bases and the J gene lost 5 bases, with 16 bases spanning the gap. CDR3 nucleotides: TGTGCCAGCAGTACCAACGGGATAACCGACGAGCAGTACTTC. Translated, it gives CASSTNGITDEQYF.

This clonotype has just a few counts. CDR3 coding DNA: TGTGCCAGCAGCCCCCGGGCCGTCTATGGCTACACCTTC. This codes for CASSPRAVYGYTF. This chain links TRBV7-2 with TRBJ1-2, with unresolved D. V was shortened by 5 bases and J by 4 bases, with 11 bases between the two germline ends. The CDR3 is 13 residues long. In germline, CDR1 is SGHTA, CDR2 FQGNSA.

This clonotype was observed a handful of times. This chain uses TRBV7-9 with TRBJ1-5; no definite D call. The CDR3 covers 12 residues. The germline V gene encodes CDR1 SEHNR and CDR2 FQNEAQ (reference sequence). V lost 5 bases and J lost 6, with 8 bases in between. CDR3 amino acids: CASSLAAQPQHF. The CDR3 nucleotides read TGTGCCAGCAGCCTGGCAGCTCAGCCCCAGCATTTT.

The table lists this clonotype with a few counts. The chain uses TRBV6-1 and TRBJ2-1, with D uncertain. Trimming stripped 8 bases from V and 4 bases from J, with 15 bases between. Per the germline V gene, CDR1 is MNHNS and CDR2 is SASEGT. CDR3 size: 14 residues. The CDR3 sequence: CASGLVGSYNEQFF. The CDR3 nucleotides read TGTGCCAGCGGGCTAGTTGGTTCGTACAATGAGCAGTTCTTC.

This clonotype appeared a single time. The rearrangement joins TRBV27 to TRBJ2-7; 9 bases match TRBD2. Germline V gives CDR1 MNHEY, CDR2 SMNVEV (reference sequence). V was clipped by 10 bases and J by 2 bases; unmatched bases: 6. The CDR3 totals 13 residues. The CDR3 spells CATGTSWTYEQYF. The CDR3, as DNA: TGTGCCACTGGGACTAGCTGGACCTACGAGCAGTACTTC.

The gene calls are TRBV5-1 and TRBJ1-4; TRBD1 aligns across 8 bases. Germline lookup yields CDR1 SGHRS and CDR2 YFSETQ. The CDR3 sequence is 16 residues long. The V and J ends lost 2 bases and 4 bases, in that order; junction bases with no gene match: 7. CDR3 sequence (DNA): TGCGCCAGCAGCTTAACAGGGGGGACCCTTAATGAAAAACTGTTTTTT. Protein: CASSLTGGTLNEKLFF.

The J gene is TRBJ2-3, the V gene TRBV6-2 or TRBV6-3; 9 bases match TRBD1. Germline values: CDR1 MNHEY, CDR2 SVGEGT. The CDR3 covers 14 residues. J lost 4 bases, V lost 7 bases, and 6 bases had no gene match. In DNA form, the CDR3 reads TGTGCCAGCACGGACAGGGGTATCCCAGATACGCAGTATTTT. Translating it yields CASTDRGIPDTQYF.

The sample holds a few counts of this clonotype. CDR3 sequence (DNA): TGTGCCAGCAGCTTCACCCCGGGGCCAGCCACCGGGGAGCTGTTTTTT. Translating gives CASSFTPGPATGELFF. The rearrangement joins TRBV7-6 to TRBJ2-2; D may match TRBD1 or TRBD2 (5 bases each). The CDR3 consists of 16 residues. The ends were cut back, 3 bases at V and 4 bases at J, with 15 bases in the middle. The V gene's germline CDR1 is SGHVS and CDR2 FNYEAQ.

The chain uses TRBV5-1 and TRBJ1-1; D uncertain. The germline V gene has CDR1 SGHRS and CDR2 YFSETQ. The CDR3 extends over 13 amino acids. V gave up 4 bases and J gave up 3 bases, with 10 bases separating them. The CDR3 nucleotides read TGCGCCAGCAGCCTGACTCAGGACACTGAAGCTTTCTTT. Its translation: CASSLTQDTEAFF.

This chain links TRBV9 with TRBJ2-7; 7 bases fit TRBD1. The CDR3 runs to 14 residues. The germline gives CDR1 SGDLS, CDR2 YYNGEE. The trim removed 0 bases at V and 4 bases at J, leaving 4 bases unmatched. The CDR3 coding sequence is TGTGCCAGCAGCGTAGCGGCAGGGGGTTACGAGCAGTACTTC. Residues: CASSVAAGGYEQYF. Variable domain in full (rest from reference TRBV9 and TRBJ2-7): DSGVTQTPKHLITATGQRVTLRCSPRSGDLSVYWYQQSLDQGLQFLIQYYNGEERAKGNILERFSAQQFPDLHSELNLSSLELGDSALYFCASSVAAGGYEQYFGPGTRLTVT.

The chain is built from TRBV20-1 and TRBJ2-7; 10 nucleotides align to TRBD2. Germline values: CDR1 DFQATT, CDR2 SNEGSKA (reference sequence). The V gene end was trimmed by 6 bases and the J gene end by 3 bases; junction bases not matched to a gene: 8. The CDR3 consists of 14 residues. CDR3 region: CSASLGLADYEQYF. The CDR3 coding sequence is TGCAGTGCGAGCCTCGGACTAGCGGACTACGAGCAGTACTTC.

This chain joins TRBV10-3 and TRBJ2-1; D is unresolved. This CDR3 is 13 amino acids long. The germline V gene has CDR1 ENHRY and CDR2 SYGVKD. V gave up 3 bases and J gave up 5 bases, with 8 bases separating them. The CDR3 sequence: CAISDREDNEQFF. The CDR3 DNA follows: TGTGCCATCAGTGACAGAGAGGACAATGAGCAGTTCTTC.

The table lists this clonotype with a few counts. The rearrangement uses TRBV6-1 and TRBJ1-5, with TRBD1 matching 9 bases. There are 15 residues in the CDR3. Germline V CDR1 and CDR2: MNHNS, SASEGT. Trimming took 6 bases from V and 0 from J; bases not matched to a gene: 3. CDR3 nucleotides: TGTGCCAGCAGGACAGGGGGACCTAGCAATCAGCCCCAGCATTTT. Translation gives CASRTGGPSNQPQHF.

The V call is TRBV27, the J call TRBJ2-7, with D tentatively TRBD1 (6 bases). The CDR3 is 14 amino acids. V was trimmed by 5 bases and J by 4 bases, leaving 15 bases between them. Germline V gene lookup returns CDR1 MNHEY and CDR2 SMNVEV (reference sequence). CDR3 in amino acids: CASSGSRQAYEQYF. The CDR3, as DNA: TGTGCCAGCAGTGGATCGAGACAGGCATACGAGCAGTACTTC.

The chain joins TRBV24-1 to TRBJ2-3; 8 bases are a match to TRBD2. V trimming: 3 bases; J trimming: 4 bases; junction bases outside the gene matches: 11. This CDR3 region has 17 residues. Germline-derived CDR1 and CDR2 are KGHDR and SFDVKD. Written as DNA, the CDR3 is TGTGCCACCAGTGATCCCCTATCGGGGGGGGCCTCAGATACGCAGTATTTT. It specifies CATSDPLSGGASDTQYF.

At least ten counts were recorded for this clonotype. CDR3 region: CASSLARGPATDTQYF. The CDR3 coding sequence is TGTGCCAGCAGCTTAGCCCGGGGACCGGCCACAGATACGCAGTATTTT. The chain carries TRBV7-2 and TRBJ2-3, with D tentatively TRBD1 or TRBD2 (5 bases each). The CDR3 contains 16 residues. V was trimmed by 0 bases and J by 2 bases, leaving 12 bases between them. Germline lookup yields CDR1 SGHTA and CDR2 FQGNSA.

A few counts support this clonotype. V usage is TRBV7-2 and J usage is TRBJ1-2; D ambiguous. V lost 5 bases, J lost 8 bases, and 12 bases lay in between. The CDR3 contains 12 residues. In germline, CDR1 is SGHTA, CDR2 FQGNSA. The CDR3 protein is CASSPGSGGYTF. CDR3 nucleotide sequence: TGTGCCAGCAGCCCTGGGAGCGGAGGCTACACCTTC.

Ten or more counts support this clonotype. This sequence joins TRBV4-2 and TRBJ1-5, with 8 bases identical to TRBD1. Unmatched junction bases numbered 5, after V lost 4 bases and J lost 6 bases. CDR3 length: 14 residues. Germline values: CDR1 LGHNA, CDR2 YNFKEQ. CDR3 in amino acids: CASSRGQGGQPQHF. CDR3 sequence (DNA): TGTGCCAGCAGCCGAGGACAGGGTGGTCAGCCCCAGCATTTT.

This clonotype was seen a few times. The CDR3 sequence: CASSLGPGTGELFF. The CDR3 DNA reads as TGTGCCAGCAGCTTGGGGCCGGGGACCGGGGAGCTGTTTTTT. The chain is built from TRBV7-3 and TRBJ2-2, with D perhaps TRBD1 or TRBD2 (5 bases each). CDR1 and CDR2 (germline): SGHTA, FQGTGA. Between the trimmed V and J ends, which lost 3 bases and 5 bases, there was a span of 10 bases. The CDR3 spans 14 residues.

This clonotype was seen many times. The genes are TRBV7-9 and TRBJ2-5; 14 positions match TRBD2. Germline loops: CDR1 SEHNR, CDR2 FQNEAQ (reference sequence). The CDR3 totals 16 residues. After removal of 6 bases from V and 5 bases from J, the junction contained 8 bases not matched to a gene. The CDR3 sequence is CASRKTTSGREETQYF. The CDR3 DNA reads TGTGCCAGCAGGAAAACGACTAGCGGGAGGGAGGAGACCCAGTACTTC.

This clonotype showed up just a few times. The CDR3 coding sequence is TGTGCCACCAGTGACCCAGCGGGAGAGGGATTGAATGAGCAGTTCTTC. It translates to CATSDPAGEGLNEQFF. This sequence joins TRBV24-1 and TRBJ2-1; 8 bases match TRBD2. In germline, CDR1 is KGHDR, CDR2 SFDVKD. V lost 4 bases, J lost 7 bases, and 11 bases stayed unmatched. There are 16 residues in the CDR3.

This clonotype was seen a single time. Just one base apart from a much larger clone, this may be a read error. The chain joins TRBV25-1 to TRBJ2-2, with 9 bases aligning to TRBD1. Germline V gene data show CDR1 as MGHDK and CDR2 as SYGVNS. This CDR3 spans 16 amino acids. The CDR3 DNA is TGTGCCAGCAGTGAATGGACAGGGGAAAACACCGGGGGGCTGTTTTTT. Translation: CASSEWTGENTGGLFF.

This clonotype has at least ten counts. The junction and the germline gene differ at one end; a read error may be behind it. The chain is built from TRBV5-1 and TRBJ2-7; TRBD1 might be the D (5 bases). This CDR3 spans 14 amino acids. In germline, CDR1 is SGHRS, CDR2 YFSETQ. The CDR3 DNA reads TGTGCCAGCAGTTTAGTAGGGGAAGGGTACGAGCAGTACTTC. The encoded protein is CASSLVGEGYEQYF. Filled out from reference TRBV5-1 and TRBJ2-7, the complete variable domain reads KAGVTQTPRYLIKTRGQQVTLSCSPISGHRSVSWYQQTPGQGLQFLFEYFSETQRNKGNFPGRFSGRQFSNSRSEMNVSTLELGDSALYLCASSLVGEGYEQYFGPGTRLTVT.

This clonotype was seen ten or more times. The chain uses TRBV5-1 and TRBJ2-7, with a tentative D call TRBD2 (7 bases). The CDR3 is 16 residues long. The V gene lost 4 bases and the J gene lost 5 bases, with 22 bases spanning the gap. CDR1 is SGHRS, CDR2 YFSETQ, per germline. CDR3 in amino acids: CASSVRGDTPNDEQYF. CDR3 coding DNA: TGCGCCAGCAGCGTACGGGGGGACACTCCTAACGACGAGCAGTACTTC.

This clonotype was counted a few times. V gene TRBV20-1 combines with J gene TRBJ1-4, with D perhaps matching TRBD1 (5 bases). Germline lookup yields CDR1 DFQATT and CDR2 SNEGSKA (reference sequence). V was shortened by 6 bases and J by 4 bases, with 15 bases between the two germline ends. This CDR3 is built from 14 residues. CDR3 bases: TGCAGTGCCGACAAAGACAGCGATAATGAAAAACTGTTTTTT. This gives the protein CSADKDSDNEKLFF.

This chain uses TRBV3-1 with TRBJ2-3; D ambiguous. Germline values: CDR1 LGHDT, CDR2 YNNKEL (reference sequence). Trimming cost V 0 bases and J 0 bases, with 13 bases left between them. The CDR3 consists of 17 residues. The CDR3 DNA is TGTGCCAGCAGCCAAGATAAGCGTTCGACTAGCACAGATACGCAGTATTTT. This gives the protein CASSQDKRSTSTDTQYF.

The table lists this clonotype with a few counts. CDR3 sequence reads: CASSLNRGQTQYF. In DNA, the CDR3 is TGTGCCAGCAGTTTAAACAGGGGACAGACCCAGTACTTC. J is TRBJ2-5 and V is TRBV12-3 or TRBV12-4; 7 positions match TRBD1. The CDR3 totals 13 residues. The trim removed 2 bases at V and 6 bases at J, leaving 3 bases unmatched.

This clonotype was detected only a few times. The CDR3 region has the DNA TGCAGTGCAGAACCGGGACAGGGCTACGAGCAGTACTTC. It encodes CSAEPGQGYEQYF. The rearrangement uses TRBV20-1 and TRBJ2-7, with 9 bases lining up with TRBD1. Germline CDR1 is DFQATT and CDR2 is SNEGSKA (reference sequence). J lost 3 bases, V lost 6 bases, and 6 bases had no gene match. The CDR3 totals 13 residues.